These 18 T cell receptor beta chains originate from one sample sequenced in a study of cytomegalovirus exposure and HLA in healthy donors. The PCR made use of 60 Vbeta and 13 Jbeta primers. Measured with immunoSEQ multiplex PCR; TCRdb has only the in-frame clones, and not every one. The sample includes some 90,000 clones, around 77% seen only once; the top ten take under 0.75%. Sequencing used PBMCs. All receptors come from a man aged 25-45 years in good health and CMV-seronegative.

V and J are TRBV4-1 and TRBJ2-7; D is perhaps TRBD1 (7 bases). This CDR3 has 16 amino acids. V gave up 4 bases and J gave up 5 bases, with 21 bases separating them. Germline-derived CDR1 and CDR2 are MGHRA and YSYEKL. CDR3 residues: CASSPRQGGLEDEQYF. The CDR3 region has the DNA TGCGCCAGCAGCCCGCGACAGGGAGGTTTGGAGGACGAGCAGTACTTC.

The chain is built from TRBV5-8 and TRBJ2-1, with D uncertain. The CDR3 sequence is 11 residues long. From germline, CDR1 is SGHTS and CDR2 YDEGEE. Trimming shortened V by 0 bases and J by 11 bases, and 6 bases separated the two germline ends. The CDR3 loop reads CASSLETQQFF. In DNA form, the CDR3 reads TGTGCCAGCAGCTTGGAGACTCAGCAGTTCTTC.

This chain links TRBV7-2 with TRBJ2-1; tentative D call: TRBD1 (6 bases). The CDR3 runs to 16 residues. Germline loops: CDR1 SGHTA, CDR2 FQGNSA. The germline V and J ends were trimmed by 5 bases and 3 bases, with 17 bases remaining between them. CDR3 nucleotides: TGTGCCAGCAGCAGCTGGGTCGGACAGAACTACAATGAGCAGTTCTTC. As protein: CASSSWVGQNYNEQFF.

The rearrangement joins TRBV7-9 to TRBJ1-4, with 8 bases aligning to TRBD1. CDR3 length equals 14 residues. Germline V gene lookup returns CDR1 SEHNR and CDR2 FQNEAQ (reference sequence). Losses at the gene ends were 4 bases for V and 6 bases for J; bases not matched to a gene: 4. The CDR3 sequence: CASSSTGGDEKLFF. The CDR3 coding sequence is TGTGCCAGCAGCTCTACAGGGGGGGATGAAAAACTGTTTTTT.

The V and J genes are TRBV19 and TRBJ2-3; 11 nucleotides align to TRBD2. Trimming took 2 bases from V and 3 from J; bases not matched to a gene: 10. The CDR3 runs 18 residues. From germline, CDR1 is LNHDA and CDR2 SQIVND (reference sequence). This CDR3 is CASSIKGPSGGYTDTQYF. CDR3 coding DNA: TGTGCCAGTAGTATAAAGGGGCCTAGCGGGGGGTATACAGATACGCAGTATTTT.

V usage is TRBV18 and J usage is TRBJ2-4; 12 nucleotides agree with TRBD1. CDR1 and CDR2 (germline): KGHSH, LQKENI. The CDR3 has 18 amino acids. The trim removed 2 bases at V and 1 base at J, leaving 6 bases unmatched. The chain's CDR3 is CASSPGTGGESAKNIQYF. Here the CDR3 DNA reads TGTGCCAGCTCACCAGGGACAGGGGGCGAGTCGGCCAAAAACATTCAGTACTTC.

In this sample, this clone turned up once. The chain combines TRBV7-2 with TRBJ1-1; TRBD1 is a possible D gene (6 bases). The CDR3 length is 13 residues. Trimming removed 5 bases from V and 4 bases from J, with 11 bases in between. CDR1 is SGHTA, CDR2 FQGNSA, per germline. CDR3 loop: CASSIGGLTEAFF. The DNA of the CDR3 is TGTGCCAGCAGCATAGGGGGGCTCACTGAAGCTTTCTTT. The variable domain in full, with the rest retrieved from reference TRBV7-2 and TRBJ1-1, is GAGVSQSPSNKVTEKGKDVELRCDPISGHTALYWYRQSLGQGLEFLIYFQGNSAPDKSGLPSDRFSAERTGGSVSTLTIQRTQQEDSAVYLCASSIGGLTEAFFGQGTRLTVV.

This clone was seen a handful of times. The chain links TRBV6-5 to TRBJ2-7; 7 positions match TRBD1. V shed 5 bases, J shed 3 bases, and the junction held 4 bases outside the gene matches. The V gene's germline CDR1 is MNHEY and CDR2 SVGAGI. This CDR3 comprises 13 residues. The CDR3 spells CASSQRQGYEQYV. CDR3 in DNA: TGTGCCAGCAGTCAAAGACAGGGCTACGAGCAGTACGTC.

This chain connects TRBV28 to TRBJ1-1; TRBD1 matches 9 bases. Trimming removed 2 bases from V and 3 bases from J; junction bases left unmatched: 7. CDR1 and CDR2 (germline): MDHEN, SYDVKM. This CDR3 contains 16 residues. The CDR3 region has the DNA TGTGCCAGCAGTTTAGTACAGGGGGCGTTGGACACTGAAGCTTTCTTT. Translation gives CASSLVQGALDTEAFF.

The chain is built from TRBV5-1 and TRBJ1-2; TRBD1 matches 10 bases. Germline CDR1 SGHRS, CDR2 YFSETQ. There are 13 residues in the CDR3. V lost 3 bases to trimming and J lost 6 bases; unmatched junction nucleotides: 2. Here the CDR3 reads CASSSGTGDGYTF. The CDR3, as DNA: TGCGCCAGCAGCTCCGGGACAGGGGATGGCTACACCTTC. The full variable domain, completed using reference TRBV5-1 and TRBJ1-2, is KAGVTQTPRYLIKTRGQQVTLSCSPISGHRSVSWYQQTPGQGLQFLFEYFSETQRNKGNFPGRFSGRQFSNSRSEMNVSTLELGDSALYLCASSSGTGDGYTFGSGTRLTVV.

The chain recombines TRBV9 with TRBJ2-4; D is unresolved. Germline CDR1 is SGDLS and CDR2 is YYNGEE. CDR3 length: 13 residues. With 4 bases removed from V and 7 bases from J, the gap between germline ends came to 12 bases. CDR3 amino acids: CASSLDQWNIQYF. CDR3 nucleotide sequence: TGTGCCAGCAGCCTCGATCAGTGGAACATTCAGTACTTC.

This clone showed up just once. The CDR3 bases are TGTGCCAGCAGTTACATGGCGGGAGGGAACACCGGGGAGCTGTTTTTT. Translated, it gives CASSYMAGGNTGELFF. The chain uses TRBV6-5 and TRBJ2-2; the match to TRBD2 covers 8 bases. J gave up 1 base and V 2 bases, and 3 bases lay outside the gene matches. This CDR3 spans 16 amino acids. From germline, CDR1 is MNHEY and CDR2 SVGAGI.

The rearrangement uses TRBV6-6 and TRBJ1-2, with 10 nucleotides matching TRBD1. The length of the CDR3 is 15 residues. Germline assignment: CDR1 MNHNY and CDR2 SVGAGI (reference sequence). The V gene end was trimmed by 8 bases and the J gene end by 6 bases; junction bases not matched to a gene: 12. Written as DNA, the CDR3 is TGTGCCAGCGTTTACCCAGGGACAGGGGTTAATGGCTACACCTTC. It translates to CASVYPGTGVNGYTF.

The chain couples TRBV5-1 to TRBJ1-2, with a possible D match to TRBD1 (5 bases). The CDR3 totals 12 residues. CDR1 SGHRS and CDR2 YFSETQ come from the germline V gene. Trimming pared 1 base from V and 8 bases from J, leaving 9 bases between. For the CDR3, the DNA is TGCGCCAGCAGCTTGACAGGTGGCGGCTACACCTTC. This sequence encodes CASSLTGGGYTF.

The CDR3 reads CASTTNIMDSTNYGYTF. The CDR3 nucleotides read TGTGCCAGCACCACGAACATTATGGACAGCACTAACTATGGCTACACCTTC. This sequence joins TRBV27 and TRBJ1-2, with D tentatively TRBD1 (6 bases). Trimming removed 7 bases at V and 0 bases at J, with 21 bases between. CDR3 size: 17 residues. CDR1 is MNHEY, CDR2 SMNVEV, per germline (reference sequence).

This sequence joins TRBV4-2 and TRBJ1-3, with D possibly TRBD1 on 6 matching bases. The germline CDR1 and CDR2 sequences are LGHNA and YNFKEQ. Trimming took 3 bases from V and 0 from J, leaving 12 bases between them. This CDR3 comprises 16 residues. CDR3 residues: CASSHRDTSSGNTIYF. The CDR3 DNA reads as TGTGCCAGCAGCCATCGGGACACCAGCTCTGGAAACACCATATATTTT.

The chain combines TRBV7-6 with TRBJ1-5; 8 bases line up with TRBD1. J lost 5 bases, V lost 0 bases, and 12 bases had no gene match. Germline V gene data show CDR1 as SGHVS and CDR2 as FNYEAQ. This CDR3 is built from 18 residues. The CDR3 protein is CASSLASGTGPRYQPQHF. Here the CDR3 DNA reads TGTGCCAGCAGCTTAGCGAGTGGGACAGGACCCCGTTATCAGCCCCAGCATTTT.

The chain uses TRBV9 and TRBJ2-6; 7 nucleotides line up with TRBD1. V was clipped by 3 bases and J by 2 bases; unmatched bases: 2. CDR1 is SGDLS, CDR2 YYNGEE, per germline. The length of the CDR3 is 15 residues. The CDR3: CASSAQGTGANVLTF. The CDR3 DNA sequence: TGTGCCAGCAGCGCACAGGGGACTGGGGCCAACGTCCTGACTTTC.